These 30 T cell receptor beta chains share one sample of origin, sequenced in a study of molecular identifiers for immune sequencing clone quantification. TCRdb redid the calling of the PCR reads with MiXCR, one entry per CDR3 protein. The sample holds about half a million distinct CDR3 sequences, approximately 25% seen once. Sequencing was done on a sample of naive CD8+ T cells from blood, with Jurkat cell RNA spiked in. As for subset: FACS-sorted CD8+CD4-CCR7+CD45RA+ naive T cells. Source of these receptors: a human donor in good health. Some libraries in this study had Jurkat cell RNA spiked in.

This clonotype was observed many times. The chain links TRBV9 to TRBJ2-2; 7 bases line up with TRBD1. With 4 bases clipped from V and 4 bases from J, the junction kept 7 bases outside the gene matches. CDR1 is SGDLS and CDR2 is YYNGEE in the germline V gene. The CDR3 is 15 residues long. The CDR3 DNA reads TGTGCCAGCAGCTCTCCGGGACAGTTCACCGGGGAGCTGTTTTTT. Protein sequence: CASSSPGQFTGELFF.

The chain joins TRBV12-3 or TRBV12-4 to TRBJ2-1, with 9 bases that match TRBD2. V trimming: 1 base; J trimming: 9 bases; junction bases outside the gene matches: 10. This CDR3 is 16 amino acids long. The CDR3 DNA reads TGTGCCAGCAGTTTAGTAGCGGGGGACCCCATTGGTGAGCAGTTCTTC. This translates into CASSLVAGDPIGEQFF.

The chain links TRBV3-1 to TRBJ2-7; D is unclear. The CDR3 totals 15 residues. The germline V and J ends were trimmed by 7 bases and 0 bases, with 16 bases remaining between them. The germline V gene encodes CDR1 LGHDT and CDR2 YNNKEL (reference sequence). DNA of the CDR3: TGTGCCAGCAAGTCAGAGGAAAGCAGCTCCTACGAGCAGTACTTC. Its protein product is CASKSEESSSYEQYF.

Details on this clonotype: As the CDR3 is not closed by the conserved phenylalanine or tryptophan, this likely results from a read error. The J gene is TRBJ1-1, the V gene TRBV20-1; D gene ambiguous. CDR1 and CDR2 from the germline V gene are DFQATT and SNEGSKA (reference sequence). The CDR3 length is 11 residues. V shed 0 bases and J shed 4 bases, with 3 bases lying between them. The CDR3 nucleotides are TGCAGTGCTAGAGATATCACTGAAGCTTTCTCT. As protein: CSARDITEAFS.

This clonotype occurred many times. V usage is TRBV29-1 and J usage is TRBJ2-7; possibly TRBD1 or TRBD2 for D (6 bases each). The V gene lost 4 bases and the J gene lost 2 bases, with 12 bases spanning the gap. Germline loops: CDR1 SQVTM, CDR2 ANQGSEA. This CDR3 spans 13 amino acids. The CDR3 is CSVAGAKTYEQYF. CDR3 in DNA: TGCAGCGTTGCGGGGGCCAAAACCTACGAGCAGTACTTC.

This chain links TRBV30 with TRBJ1-1; D gene unclear. The CDR3 runs to 15 residues. From germline, CDR1 is GTSNPN and CDR2 SVGIG (reference sequence). V gave up 1 base and J gave up 4 bases, with 16 bases separating them. In DNA form, the CDR3 reads TGTGCCTGGAGTGAACAAGGACTGCTTTTCACTGAAGCTTTCTTT. It translates to CAWSEQGLLFTEAFF. Complete variable domain (other parts from reference TRBV30 and TRBJ1-1): SQTIHQWPATLVQPVGSPLSLECTVEGTSNPNLYWYRQAAGRGLQLLFYSVGIGQISSEVPQNLSASRPQDRQFILSSKKLLLSDSGFYLCAWSEQGLLFTEAFFGQGTRLTVV.

This clonotype was seen a handful of times. This chain uses TRBV18 with TRBJ2-1, with D perhaps matching TRBD1 (5 bases). CDR3 size: 16 residues. Deletions cut 0 bases from V and 7 bases from J, with 16 bases between. Germline V lookup: CDR1 KGHSH, CDR2 LQKENI. Here the CDR3 DNA reads TGTGCCAGCTCACCACCGGGGCTGACTTTGGGGAATGAGCAGTTCTTC. This encodes CASSPPGLTLGNEQFF.

This clonotype was picked up a small number of times. The CDR3 reads CASSPRPGTQDNYNEQFF. Here the CDR3 DNA reads TGTGCCAGCAGCCCGCGCCCCGGGACCCAAGACAATTACAATGAGCAGTTCTTC. This chain links TRBV7-9 with TRBJ2-1; either TRBD1 or TRBD2 may fit D (5 bases each). Trimming shortened V by 5 bases and J by 4 bases, and 24 bases separated the two germline ends. This CDR3 comprises 18 residues. Germline-derived CDR1 and CDR2 are SEHNR and FQNEAQ (reference sequence).

This clonotype has a handful of counts. The V call is TRBV27, the J call TRBJ1-1; 7 nucleotides match TRBD1. There are 12 residues in the CDR3. From germline, CDR1 is MNHEY and CDR2 SMNVEV (reference sequence). DNA for the CDR3: TGTGGCGCGGGACAGATGAACACTGAAGCTTTCTTT. Translation: CGAGQMNTEAFF.

On this clonotype itself: A read error may be the cause here, since a much bigger clone is one base away. The V gene is TRBV5-3, the J gene TRBJ1-1; D remains unclear. TRBV5-3 has ORF status, its function being uncertain. This CDR3 has 13 residues. The V end was cut by 10 bases, the J end by 8 bases, with 21 bases between. The CDR3 region has the DNA TGTGCCTGCAGCTTGGCCCCCTCGTTCGAAGCTTTCTTT. Translated, it gives CACSLAPSFEAFF.

V usage is TRBV6-5 and J usage is TRBJ1-2; 7 bases agree with TRBD1. Per germline, CDR1 MNHEY and CDR2 SVGAGI. The CDR3 totals 17 residues. Germline trimming cut 4 bases from V and 3 bases from J; bases unmatched to any gene: 14. The CDR3 here is CASSFGNRGPAHYGYTF. The CDR3 DNA is TGTGCCAGCAGTTTCGGAAACAGGGGACCGGCCCACTATGGCTACACCTTC.

This clonotype was recorded a few times. The chain carries TRBV6-6 and TRBJ1-1; TRBD1 matches 8 bases. CDR3 length: 13 residues. CDR1 and CDR2 from the germline V gene are MNHNY and SVGAGI (reference sequence). Trimming cost V 2 bases and J 7 bases; bases outside gene matches: 3. The CDR3 DNA is TGTGCCAGCAGTTACCAGGGGGCGGTTGAAGCTTTCTTT. Encoded protein: CASSYQGAVEAFF.

Regarding this clonotype: This may arise from a read error, as a much more abundant clone is one base away. This sequence joins TRBV12-3 or TRBV12-4 and TRBJ2-5; 7 bases are a match to TRBD1. The CDR3 runs 17 residues. As DNA, the CDR3 is TGTGCCAGCAGTTACGGGACAGATAAACCGCTACAAGAGACCCCGTACTTC. Translating it yields CASSYGTDKPLQETPYF.

The sample holds a few counts of this clonotype. This CDR3 is CASSALDGAYSYEQYF. CDR3 DNA sequence: TGCGCCAGCAGCGCCCTGGACGGGGCCTACTCCTACGAGCAGTACTTC. V is TRBV5-1 and J is TRBJ2-7, with D perhaps given as TRBD1 or TRBD2 (5 bases each). The CDR3 is 16 residues long. In germline, CDR1 is SGHRS, CDR2 YFSETQ. V lost 4 bases and J 0 bases, leaving 17 bases between the germline ends.

This clonotype came up a few times. The gene calls are TRBV6-5 and TRBJ2-6; D gene uncertain. V lost 2 bases, J lost 0 bases, and 5 bases lay in between. Per the germline V gene, CDR1 is MNHEY and CDR2 is SVGAGI. The length of the CDR3 is 15 residues. The CDR3 region is CASSYRSSGANVLTF. The CDR3 nucleotides are TGTGCCAGCAGTTACAGGAGCTCTGGGGCCAACGTCCTGACTTTC.

This clonotype was seen ten or more times. The genes are TRBV6-1 and TRBJ1-1; 7 bases fit TRBD1. V lost 4 bases, J lost 5 bases, and 7 bases stayed unmatched. The CDR3 runs to 14 residues. Germline V CDR1 and CDR2: MNHNS, SASEGT. The CDR3 DNA is TGTGCCAGCAGTGGGGGAACAGGGGTTACTGAAGCTTTCTTT. As protein: CASSGGTGVTEAFF.

This clonotype was seen ten or more times. The V call is TRBV9, the J call TRBJ2-3, with 12 bases aligning to TRBD2. With 0 bases clipped from V and 4 bases from J, the junction kept 9 bases outside the gene matches. This CDR3 has 18 amino acids. Germline V gives CDR1 SGDLS, CDR2 YYNGEE. The DNA for the CDR3 is TGTGCCAGCAGCGTAGATACTAGCGGGAGGCCCTCCCCAGATACGCAGTATTTT. Protein: CASSVDTSGRPSPDTQYF.

Notes on this clonotype: At one of its ends the junction is not consistent with the germline gene, which may arise from a read error. The chain combines TRBV6-2 or TRBV6-3 with TRBJ2-7; 10 bases are shared with TRBD2. Germline assignment: CDR1 MNHEY and CDR2 SVGEGT. CDR3 length: 17 amino acids. The DNA for the CDR3 is TGTGCCAGCAGTTACTCGGTTAGCGGGGGGCCCGGTAACGAGCAGAACTTC. Residues: CASSYSVSGGPGNEQNF.

This clonotype was detected many times. The chain recombines TRBV14 with TRBJ1-2; D not resolved. This CDR3 is 13 amino acids long. The germline V and J ends were trimmed by 1 base and 3 bases, with 6 bases remaining between them. The germline V gene has CDR1 SGHDN and CDR2 FVKESK. CDR3 sequence (DNA): TGTGCCAGCAGCCAAGCCGGGGACTATGGCTACACCTTC. It yields the protein CASSQAGDYGYTF.

Only a few counts were recorded for this clonotype. This chain connects TRBV4-1 to TRBJ2-1; possible D gene TRBD1, 5 bases. The CDR3 is 14 amino acids. With 0 bases removed from V and 3 bases from J, the gap between germline ends came to 6 bases. The germline gives CDR1 MGHRA, CDR2 YSYEKL. In DNA, the CDR3 is TGCGCCAGCAGCCAAGAAGACAGCTACAATGAGCAGTTCTTC. This translates into CASSQEDSYNEQFF.

As to this clonotype: A much larger clone differs from this one at a single base, so this may be a read error. This chain joins TRBV7-6 and TRBJ2-7; D gene ambiguous. V gave up 1 base and J gave up 6 bases, with 10 bases separating them. In germline, CDR1 is SGHVS, CDR2 FNYEAQ. This CDR3 is built from 13 residues. This CDR3 is CASSLGAACEQYF. For the CDR3, the DNA is TGTGCCAGCAGCTTAGGGGCAGCGTGCGAGCAGTACTTC. The full variable domain, rest sourced from reference TRBV7-6 and TRBJ2-7, is GAGVSQSPRYKVTKRGQDVALRCDPISGHVSLYWYRQALGQGPEFLTYFNYEAQQDKSGLPNDRFSAERPEGSISTLTIQRTEQRDSAMYRCASSLGAACEQYFGPGTRLTVT.

This clonotype showed up many times. V usage is TRBV7-2 and J usage is TRBJ2-5, with D perhaps matching TRBD2 (6 bases). The CDR3 length is 16 residues. Germline CDR1 reads SGHTA; CDR2 reads FQGNSA. V was clipped by 5 bases and J by 3 bases, with 19 bases between them. The CDR3 reads CASSLPGGRGEETQYF. The CDR3 coding sequence is TGTGCCAGCAGCCTCCCCGGGGGAAGGGGTGAAGAGACCCAGTACTTC.

V usage is TRBV12-3 or TRBV12-4 and J usage is TRBJ2-5; 9 bases fit TRBD2. The CDR3 is 17 residues long. V gave up 3 bases and J gave up 1 base; unmatched junction bases: 9. The CDR3 region has the DNA TGTGCCAGCAGTTTTGAGCCTAGCGGGGCCCCCCAAGAGACCCAGTACTTC. This translates into CASSFEPSGAPQETQYF.

This clonotype was recorded many times. V usage is TRBV29-1 and J usage is TRBJ2-4; D gene uncertain. This CDR3 comprises 12 residues. Germline V gives CDR1 SQVTM, CDR2 ANQGSEA. Trimming left V 4 bases short and J 2 bases short, with 6 bases between. CDR3 sequence: CSVAVSKNIQYF. CDR3 sequence (DNA): TGCAGCGTTGCAGTTTCCAAAAACATTCAGTACTTC.

The sample holds a few counts of this clonotype. The chain joins TRBV10-3 to TRBJ2-7; a weak D match, TRBD2 (6 bases). CDR1 and CDR2 from the germline V gene are ENHRY and SYGVKD. The CDR3 totals 15 residues. V lost 3 bases, J lost 4 bases, and 16 bases lay in between. CDR3 bases: TGTGCCATCAGTGACGAAGGGAGTCGGGAGTACGAGCAGTACTTC. Its translation: CAISDEGSREYEQYF.

This clonotype has a count of ten or more. CDR3 nucleotides: TGTGCCAGCAGCCTAAGCGGGGGGGCCTCAGAGACCCAGTACTTC. It translates to CASSLSGGASETQYF. This chain connects TRBV5-6 to TRBJ2-5; 10 positions agree with TRBD2. CDR1 and CDR2 from the germline V gene are SGHDT and YYEEEE. Trimming cost V 4 bases and J 4 bases; bases outside gene matches: 7. CDR3 length: 15 amino acids.

V gene TRBV6-2 or TRBV6-3 combines with J gene TRBJ1-5, with D perhaps TRBD1 (6 bases). The CDR3 is 15 residues long. Germline V lookup: CDR1 MNHEY, CDR2 SVGEGT. V shed 2 bases and J shed 0 bases, with 8 bases lying between them. CDR3 amino acids: CASSYEGDSNQPQHF. The CDR3 DNA sequence: TGTGCCAGCAGTTACGAGGGGGATAGCAATCAGCCCCAGCATTTT.

The rearrangement links TRBV4-3 to TRBJ2-2; D possibly corresponds to TRBD2 (5 bases). In germline, CDR1 is LGHNA, CDR2 YSLEER. V gave up 0 bases and J gave up 5 bases, with 10 bases separating them. This CDR3 contains 15 residues. The DNA of the CDR3 is TGCGCCAGCAGCCAAGAGAGGGCGGCTACCGGGGAGCTGTTTTTT. Protein: CASSQERAATGELFF.

This clonotype appeared many times. The gene calls are TRBV7-9 and TRBJ1-4, with no clear D. Looked up from germline, CDR1 is SEHNR and CDR2 is FQNEAQ (reference sequence). V shed 2 bases and J shed 8 bases, with 12 bases lying between them. The CDR3 extends over 14 amino acids. The CDR3 reads CASSLTHSGEKLFF. CDR3 DNA sequence: TGTGCCAGCAGCTTAACCCACTCCGGGGAAAAACTGTTTTTT.

This clonotype was detected many times. The rearrangement links TRBV7-9 to TRBJ2-3, with D possibly being TRBD1 (5 bases). This CDR3 contains 15 residues. Trimming took 5 bases from V and 2 from J, leaving 14 bases between them. The germline V gene has CDR1 SEHNR and CDR2 FQNEAQ (reference sequence). For the CDR3, the DNA is TGTGCCAGCAGCCCACCGACAGTCAACACAGATACGCAGTATTTT. Encoded protein: CASSPPTVNTDTQYF.